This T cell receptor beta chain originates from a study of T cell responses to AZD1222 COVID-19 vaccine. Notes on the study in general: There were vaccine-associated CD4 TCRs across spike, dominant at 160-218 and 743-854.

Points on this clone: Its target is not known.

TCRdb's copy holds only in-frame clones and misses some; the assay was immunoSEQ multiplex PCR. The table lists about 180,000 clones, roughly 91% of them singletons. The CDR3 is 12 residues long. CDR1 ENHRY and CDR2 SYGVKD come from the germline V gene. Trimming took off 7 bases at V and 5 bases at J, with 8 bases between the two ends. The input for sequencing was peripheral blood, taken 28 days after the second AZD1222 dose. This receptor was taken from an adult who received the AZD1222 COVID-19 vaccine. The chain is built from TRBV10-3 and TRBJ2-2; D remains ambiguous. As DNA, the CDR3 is TGTGCCATCACAAGAGGAACCGGGGAGCTGTTTTTT. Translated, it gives CAITRGTGELFF.